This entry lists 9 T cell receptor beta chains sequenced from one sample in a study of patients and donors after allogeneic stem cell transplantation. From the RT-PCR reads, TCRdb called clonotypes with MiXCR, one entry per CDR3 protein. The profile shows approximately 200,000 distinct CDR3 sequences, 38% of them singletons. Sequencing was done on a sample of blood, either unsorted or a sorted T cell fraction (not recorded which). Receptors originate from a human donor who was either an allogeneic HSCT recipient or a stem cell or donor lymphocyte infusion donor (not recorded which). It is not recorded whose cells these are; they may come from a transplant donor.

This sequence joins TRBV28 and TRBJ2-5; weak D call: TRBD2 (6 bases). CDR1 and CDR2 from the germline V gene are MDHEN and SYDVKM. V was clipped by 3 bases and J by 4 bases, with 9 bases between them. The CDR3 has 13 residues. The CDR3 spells CASSLEGSETQYF. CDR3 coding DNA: TGTGCCAGCAGTTTGGAGGGTTCAGAGACCCAGTACTTC. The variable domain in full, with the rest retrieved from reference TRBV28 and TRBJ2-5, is DVKVTQSSRYLVKRTGEKVFLECVQDMDHENMFWYRQDPGLGLRLIYFSYDVKMKEKGDIPEGYSVSREKKERFSLILESASTNQTSMYLCASSLEGSETQYFGPGTRLLVL.

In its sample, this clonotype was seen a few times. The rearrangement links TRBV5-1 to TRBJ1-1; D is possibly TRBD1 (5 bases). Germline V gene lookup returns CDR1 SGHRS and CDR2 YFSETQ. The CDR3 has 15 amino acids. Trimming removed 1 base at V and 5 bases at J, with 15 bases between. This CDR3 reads CASSLSASSGTEAFF. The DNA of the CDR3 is TGCGCCAGCAGCTTGTCGGCCTCCTCAGGGACTGAAGCTTTCTTT.

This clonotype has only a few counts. CDR3 residues: CASSSTGSHEQYF. The CDR3 DNA is TGCGCCAGCAGCTCGACAGGGAGCCACGAGCAGTACTTC. V is TRBV5-1 and J is TRBJ2-7; 7 bases match TRBD1. CDR1 is SGHRS, CDR2 YFSETQ, per germline. CDR3 size: 13 residues. V shed 3 bases, J shed 5 bases, and the junction held 5 bases outside the gene matches.

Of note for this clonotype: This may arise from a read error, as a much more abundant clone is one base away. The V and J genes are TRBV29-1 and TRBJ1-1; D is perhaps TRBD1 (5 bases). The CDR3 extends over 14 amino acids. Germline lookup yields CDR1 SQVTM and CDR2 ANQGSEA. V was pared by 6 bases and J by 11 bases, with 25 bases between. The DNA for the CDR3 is TGCAGCGTCTCACAACGTCTCCGCCCCCGGGGGGCTTTCTTT. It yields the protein CSVSQRLRPRGAFF.

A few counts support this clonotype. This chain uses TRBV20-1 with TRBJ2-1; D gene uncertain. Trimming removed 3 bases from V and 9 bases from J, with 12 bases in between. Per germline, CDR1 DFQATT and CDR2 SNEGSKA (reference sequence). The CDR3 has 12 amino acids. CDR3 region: CSARTPWVEQFF. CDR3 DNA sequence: TGCAGTGCTAGGACTCCTTGGGTTGAGCAGTTCTTC.

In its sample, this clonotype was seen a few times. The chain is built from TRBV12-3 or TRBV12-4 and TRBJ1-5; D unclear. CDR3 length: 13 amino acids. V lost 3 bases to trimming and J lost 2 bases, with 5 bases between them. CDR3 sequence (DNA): TGTGCCAGCAGTTTTCACGGCAATCAGCCCCAGCATTTT. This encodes CASSFHGNQPQHF.

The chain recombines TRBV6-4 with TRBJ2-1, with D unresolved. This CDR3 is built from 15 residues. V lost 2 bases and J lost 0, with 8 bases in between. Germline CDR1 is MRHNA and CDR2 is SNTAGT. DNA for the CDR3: TGTGCCAGCAGTGACGTAGTAAGCTCCTACAATGAGCAGTTCTTC. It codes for CASSDVVSSYNEQFF.

The CDR3 nucleotides are TGTGCCAGCAGTTGGGGGCTTGACGGGAGCTCCTACGAGCAGTACTTC. Protein sequence: CASSWGLDGSSYEQYF. The chain carries TRBV12-3 or TRBV12-4 and TRBJ2-7, with D tentatively TRBD1 or TRBD2 (6 bases each). V lost 4 bases to trimming and J lost 0 bases, with 16 bases between them. This CDR3 comprises 16 residues.

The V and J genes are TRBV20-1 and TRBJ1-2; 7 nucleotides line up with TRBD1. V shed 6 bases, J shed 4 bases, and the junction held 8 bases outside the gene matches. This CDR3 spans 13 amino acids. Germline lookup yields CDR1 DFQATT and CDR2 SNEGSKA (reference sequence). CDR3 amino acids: CSAKGAGSYGYTF. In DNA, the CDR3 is TGCAGTGCGAAGGGGGCAGGTTCCTATGGCTACACCTTC.